These 23 T cell receptor beta chains were sequenced from one sample in a study of T cell changes during pregnancy in multiple sclerosis. Sequencing was performed with immunoSEQ multiplex PCR; in TCRdb, only in-frame clones are kept and a portion is missing. The sample has 46,000 or so clones, 90% seen once. The source material was peripheral blood, sampled in the second trimester of pregnancy. All receptors come from a female donor in good health, enrolled as a control in a pregnancy study.

The gene calls are TRBV2 and TRBJ1-6, with D possibly TRBD1 on 6 matching bases. V was shortened by 7 bases and J by 0 bases, with 7 bases between the two germline ends. Per the germline V gene, CDR1 is SNHLY and CDR2 is FYNNEI. The CDR3 consists of 14 residues. The CDR3 loop reads CASTQGSYNSPLHF. The CDR3 DNA reads as TGTGCCAGCACACAGGGCTCCTATAATTCACCCCTCCACTTT.

Only a few counts were recorded for this clone. The chain is built from TRBV2 and TRBJ2-7, with no clear D. Trimming stripped 10 bases from V and 3 bases from J, with 10 bases between. Germline loops: CDR1 SNHLY, CDR2 FYNNEI. The CDR3 has 11 amino acids. This chain's CDR3 is CAIRVLYEQYF. In DNA, the CDR3 is TGTGCCATCCGGGTCCTCTACGAGCAGTACTTC.

The chain couples TRBV6-5 to TRBJ1-1; 10 bases match TRBD1. V dropped 6 bases and J dropped 0; count of bases not matched to a gene: 4. Germline V gives CDR1 MNHEY, CDR2 SVGAGI. The CDR3 consists of 15 residues. CDR3 loop: CASSAGTGVNTEAFF. The CDR3 nucleotides are TGTGCCAGCAGCGCCGGGACAGGGGTGAACACTGAAGCTTTCTTT.

This chain uses TRBV2 with TRBJ1-1; unclear D gene. This CDR3 is 15 amino acids long. V shed 6 bases and J shed 1 base, with 15 bases lying between them. Germline lookup yields CDR1 SNHLY and CDR2 FYNNEI. The DNA for the CDR3 is TGTGCCAGCAGCAAAGGAAAAGCGGCGAACACTGAAGCTTTCTTT. It yields the protein CASSKGKAANTEAFF.

The chain carries TRBV5-1 and TRBJ2-3; D call uncertain. Germline-derived CDR1 and CDR2 are SGHRS and YFSETQ. Trimming removed 0 bases from V and 2 bases from J, with 10 bases in between. The CDR3 extends over 15 amino acids. The CDR3 coding sequence is TGCGCCAGCAGCTTGGCCTCCCAAGCCACAGATACGCAGTATTTT. Amino acids: CASSLASQATDTQYF.

By its share, this clone is medium-sized. The J gene is TRBJ2-7, the V gene TRBV30; the D gene is possibly TRBD2 (6 bases). This CDR3 has 12 amino acids. The germline V and J ends were trimmed by 5 bases and 5 bases, with 13 bases remaining between them. CDR1 is GTSNPN and CDR2 is SVGIG in the germline V gene (reference sequence). CDR3 nucleotide sequence: TGTGCCTGGGGGCGGGGATATGACGAGCAGTACTTC. Protein product: CAWGRGYDEQYF.

This clone has just one count. The chain employs TRBV9 and TRBJ2-3, with 10 bases aligning to TRBD2. CDR3 length: 18 residues. Germline-derived CDR1 and CDR2 are SGDLS and YYNGEE. V was clipped by 0 bases and J by 1 base; unmatched bases: 8. CDR3 sequence: CASSVVPSGGPGTDTQYF. CDR3 bases: TGTGCCAGCAGCGTAGTCCCTAGCGGGGGCCCAGGCACAGATACGCAGTATTTT.

The rearrangement links TRBV14 to TRBJ2-5; D is possibly TRBD2 (5 bases). The CDR3 totals 15 residues. The germline gives CDR1 SGHDN, CDR2 FVKESK. V lost 7 bases and J 4 bases, leaving 19 bases between the germline ends. The CDR3 is CASNDEVVGLETQYF. Written as DNA, the CDR3 is TGTGCCAGCAACGACGAAGTGGTAGGACTAGAGACCCAGTACTTC.

This clone was seen more than once but under ten times. The rearrangement joins TRBV30 to TRBJ1-1; no clear D. The CDR3 sequence is 13 residues long. V dropped 1 base and J dropped 0 bases, with 6 bases sitting between them. CDR1 GTSNPN and CDR2 SVGIG come from the germline V gene (reference sequence). CDR3: CAWSAQLNTEAFF. In nucleotides, the CDR3 is TGTGCCTGGAGTGCACAGCTGAACACTGAAGCTTTCTTT. The full variable domain, in which reference TRBV30 and TRBJ1-1 provide the parts outside the CDR3, is SQTIHQWPATLVQPVGSPLSLECTVEGTSNPNLYWYRQAAGRGLQLLFYSVGIGQISSEVPQNLSASRPQDRQFILSSKKLLLSDSGFYLCAWSAQLNTEAFFGQGTRLTVV.

The rearrangement uses TRBV23-1 and TRBJ2-1, with 7 positions matching TRBD2. TRBV23-1 is given ORF status, its function remaining uncertain. CDR3 length equals 17 residues. V shed 5 bases and J 8 bases; nucleotides not matched to a gene: 18. This CDR3 is CASSSRPRREFGDEQFF. In nucleotides, the CDR3 is TGCGCCAGCAGTTCCCGCCCGAGGCGGGAGTTCGGCGATGAGCAGTTCTTC.

The chain couples TRBV5-4 to TRBJ1-4; D gene uncertain. The CDR3 sequence is 14 residues long. With 1 base removed from V and 7 bases from J, the gap between germline ends came to 11 bases. CDR1 and CDR2 (germline): SGHNT, YYREEE (reference sequence). The CDR3 DNA reads TGTGCCAGCAGCTTGACGGGTGTTGGTGAAAAACTGTTTTTT. It specifies CASSLTGVGEKLFF.

V usage is TRBV28 and J usage is TRBJ2-1; D might be TRBD2 (5 bases). The CDR3 totals 16 residues. CDR1 and CDR2 (germline): MDHEN, SYDVKM. Trimming left V 3 bases short and J 4 bases short, with 16 bases between. In DNA form, the CDR3 reads TGTGCCAGCAGTTTCCCGGCAGGAGGCCAATACAATGAGCAGTTCTTC. The encoded protein is CASSFPAGGQYNEQFF.

This clone was seen only a few times. The rearrangement uses TRBV4-1 and TRBJ1-2; 8 positions agree with TRBD1. Germline V gene data show CDR1 as MGHRA and CDR2 as YSYEKL. The CDR3 consists of 15 residues. The ends lost 0 bases at V and 4 bases at J; junction bases unmatched: 4. CDR3 in amino acids: CASSQDQGAVYGYTF. Written as DNA, the CDR3 is TGCGCCAGCAGCCAAGATCAGGGGGCGGTCTATGGCTACACCTTC.

The rearrangement uses TRBV19 and TRBJ1-1; tentatively, D is TRBD1 (5 bases). V was pared by 7 bases and J by 1 base, with 16 bases between. The CDR3 extends over 15 amino acids. Per the germline V gene, CDR1 is LNHDA and CDR2 is SQIVND (reference sequence). The CDR3 region has the DNA TGTGCCAGTACTTCCCTCGGGGGGACGAACACTGAAGCTTTCTTT. Translating it yields CASTSLGGTNTEAFF.

Only one count was recorded for this clone. This sequence joins TRBV27 and TRBJ2-1; TRBD2 is a possible D gene (6 bases). V lost 5 bases to trimming and J lost 4 bases, with 15 bases between them. The CDR3 contains 15 residues. Germline loops: CDR1 MNHEY, CDR2 SMNVEV (reference sequence). The CDR3 sequence: CASSQPGLGYNEQFF. CDR3 DNA sequence: TGTGCCAGCAGTCAGCCGGGACTGGGATACAATGAGCAGTTCTTC.

This chain joins TRBV4-1 and TRBJ2-5; D not resolved. Deletions cut 1 base from V and 4 bases from J, with 7 bases between. The CDR3 has 13 residues. Germline values: CDR1 MGHRA, CDR2 YSYEKL. The CDR3 is CASSQAVSETQYF. The CDR3 DNA reads as TGCGCCAGCAGCCAAGCTGTTTCAGAGACCCAGTACTTC.

This clone appeared a single time. The V call is TRBV5-4, the J call TRBJ2-3; D is perhaps TRBD1 (6 bases). The CDR3 is made up of 16 amino acids. V gave up 4 bases and J gave up 1 base, with 16 bases separating them. CDR1 and CDR2 (germline): SGHNT, YYREEE (reference sequence). CDR3 coding DNA: TGTGCCAGCAGCCCTGGGGGCGCCGTGGGCACAGATACGCAGTATTTT. Residues: CASSPGGAVGTDTQYF.

This chain joins TRBV30 and TRBJ1-2; D remains unclear. This CDR3 is 13 amino acids long. Germline V gene sequence: CDR1 GTSNPN, CDR2 SVGIG (reference sequence). The ends were cut back, 0 bases at V and 3 bases at J, with 8 bases in the middle. The CDR3 is CAWSVQWDYGYTF. The CDR3 DNA follows: TGTGCCTGGAGTGTACAGTGGGACTATGGCTACACCTTC.

In DNA form, the CDR3 reads TGTGCCAGTAGGGCGGTTAGAAACACCGGGGAGCTGTTTTTT. This sequence encodes CASRAVRNTGELFF. This sequence joins TRBV19 and TRBJ2-2; D gene uncertain. Trimming left V 6 bases short and J 2 bases short, with 10 bases between. The germline V gene encodes CDR1 LNHDA and CDR2 SQIVND (reference sequence). The CDR3 length is 14 residues.

This clone was observed a single time. The rearrangement links TRBV6-5 to TRBJ2-2, with 8 bases lining up with TRBD1. The V gene end was trimmed by 6 bases and the J gene end by 4 bases; junction bases not matched to a gene: 4. Germline-derived CDR1 and CDR2 are MNHEY and SVGAGI. CDR3 length: 14 amino acids. The CDR3 loop reads CASRGQGGTGELFF. The CDR3 DNA reads as TGTGCCAGCAGAGGACAGGGCGGCACCGGGGAGCTGTTTTTT.

The chain joins TRBV5-1 to TRBJ1-5; 8 positions agree with TRBD1. Germline V gives CDR1 SGHRS, CDR2 YFSETQ. CDR3 length equals 14 residues. With V trimmed by 4 bases and J by 6 bases, 6 bases remained unmatched. CDR3 in amino acids: CASSATGAGQPQHF. Here the CDR3 DNA reads TGCGCCAGCAGCGCGACAGGGGCGGGTCAGCCCCAGCATTTT.

The J gene is TRBJ2-7, the V gene TRBV10-3; possibly TRBD2 for D (5 bases). Germline V CDR1 and CDR2: ENHRY, SYGVKD. V was trimmed by 6 bases and J by 12 bases, leaving 15 bases between them. The CDR3 runs 11 residues. CDR3 sequence: CAIRDRTEGYF. DNA for the CDR3: TGTGCCATCAGGGACCGAACCGAGGGGTACTTC.

This clone appeared a few times. This rearrangement joins TRBV12-5 to TRBJ1-1; D unclear. Germline CDR1 is LGHNT and CDR2 is FRNRAP. The CDR3 is 13 residues long. The ends were cut back, 6 bases at V and 4 bases at J, with 12 bases in the middle. CDR3 in amino acids: CASGRREGTEAFF. The CDR3 nucleotides are TGTGCTAGTGGCCGGCGGGAGGGCACTGAAGCTTTCTTT.